This entry features one T cell receptor (beta chain) sequence. This record belongs to a study of blood T cell repertoires in COVID-19. The wider study: The United States, Italy and Spain supplied acute and convalescent COVID-19 samples.

Participants, about 18 to 90 years old, spanned fewer than 25 US areas. Categorization into cohorts depended on clinical history that participants reported. V was pared by 4 bases and J by 2 bases, with 11 bases between. The CDR3 runs to 14 residues. Germline V gene data show CDR1 as LGHNA and CDR2 as YSLEER. Per the authors' pipeline: By means of reference gene primer amplification, nucleated cell counts were estimated. Clones were sequenced by immunoSEQ multiplex PCR, and TCRdb holds only the in-frame ones, with some missing. The V and J calls and clone size were taken over from that table, and D and trimming were inferred from the DNA. The data hold 350,000 to 450,000 clones, with over 85% observed a single time.

The specimen sequenced was PBMCs or T cells enriched from blood (not recorded which). The chain combines TRBV4-3 with TRBJ1-2, with D maybe TRBD1 (6 bases). The source is a woman in her twenties or thirties who had recovered from COVID-19. CDR3 nucleotides: TGCGCCAGCAGCCGGGACATTCTGAACTATGGCTACACCTTC. Protein: CASSRDILNYGYTF.